This T cell receptor (beta chain) comes out of a study of early T cells in non-severe SARS-CoV-2 infection (dated by TCRdb to the early 2020s). For the wider study: Bulk RNA from unsorted whole blood was used for TCR sequencing, so alpha and beta chains could not be paired.

Libraries were made using 5' RACE. The instrument was a NextSeq 500. The TCR library protocol attached unique molecular identifiers to individual cDNA molecules to correct for sequencing error and PCR bias. TCR alpha and beta chains were both sequenced, and the abundances of alpha and beta sequences in each sample were closely correlated with each other. The paper's data handling went like this. Decombinator V4 was used to annotate the V gene, J gene and CDR3 of the TCR sequences. Expanded TCRs were defined as changing significantly between any two time points under a Poisson model with p below 0.0001. TCR abundances were normalised to the total number of TCRs sequenced in each sample and reported as counts per million. TRAV1-2 paired with TRAJ12, TRAJ20 or TRAJ33 defined MAIT TCRs, while TRAV10 paired with TRAJ18 defined iNKT TCRs. A search of VDJdb, accessed on 1 November 2021, was run for TCRs annotated to CMV, EBV and SARS-CoV-2, with TCRs annotated for multiple antigens excluded. The raw public data were reprocessed by TCRdb itself: fastp quality trimming at Q25, MiXCR clonotype calling, in-frame beta chains only. Each CDR3 protein gets just one entry, which takes the most common genes and DNA from the rows behind it. These V and J calls rely on TCRdb rather than the paper's analysis. The sample profile shows about 23,000 distinct CDR3 sequences; 5.3% of them were found once. The ten largest clones take up around a tenth of the sample.

Comment on this clonotype: Its antigen has not been determined. Base qualities are not recorded, but no much larger clone differs from it by a single base.

What the study reported, not specific to this receptor: Matching against VDJdb was skewed toward anti-spike CD8 responses, likely underestimated virus-specific expansions, and missed private and CD4 specificities.

A case-control design nested within a healthcare worker cohort in London, UK, was used, with weekly nasopharyngeal swab PCR tests and blood sampling performed. Healthcare workers were recruited between 23 and 31 March 2020, during the week of the UK lockdown, and were followed weekly for up to roughly 15 weeks. Trimming costs V 6 bases and J 4 bases, and their ends lie 7 bases apart. The germline V gene (reference sequence) sets CDR1 to SEHNR and CDR2 to FQNEAQ. Spanning cysteine to phenylalanine, the CDR3 consists of 12 amino acids. Only the CDR3 portion is preserved as DNA: 36 bases, with reading frame beginning at the first base.

Sequencing used whole blood. The clonotype originates from an adult who was a healthcare worker with PCR-confirmed SARS-CoV-2 infection or an uninfected control (not recorded which). Recombination connected TRBV7-9 to TRBJ1-5, with an unclear D gene assignment. The DNA sequence follows: TGTGCCAGCAGTACGGGGAATCAGCCCCAGCATTTT. Translation gives CASSTGNQPQHF.